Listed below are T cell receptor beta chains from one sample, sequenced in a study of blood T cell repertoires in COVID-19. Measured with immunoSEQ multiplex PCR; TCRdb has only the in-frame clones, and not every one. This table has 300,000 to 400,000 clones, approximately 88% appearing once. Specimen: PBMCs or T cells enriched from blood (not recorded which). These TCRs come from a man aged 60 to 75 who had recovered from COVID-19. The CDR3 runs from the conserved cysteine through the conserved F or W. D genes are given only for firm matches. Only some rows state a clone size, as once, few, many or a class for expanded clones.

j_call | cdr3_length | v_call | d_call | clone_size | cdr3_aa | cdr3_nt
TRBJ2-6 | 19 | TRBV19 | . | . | CASSLQGSLGLSGANVLTF | TGTGCCAGTAGTTTGCAGGGGTCGCTCGGCTTATCTGGGGCCAACGTCCTGACTTTC
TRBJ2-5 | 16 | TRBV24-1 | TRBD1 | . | CATSDPGQGNTETQYF | TGTGCCACCAGTGACCCGGGACAGGGGAACACAGAGACCCAGTACTTC
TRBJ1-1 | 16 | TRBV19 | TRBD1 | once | CASSGDRRTAGTEAFF | TGTGCCAGTAGTGGGGACAGGCGGACCGCGGGTACTGAAGCTTTCTTT
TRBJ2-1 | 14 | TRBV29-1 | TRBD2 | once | CSGRKREGRNEQFF | TGCAGCGGCAGGAAGCGGGAGGGCCGCAATGAGCAGTTCTTC
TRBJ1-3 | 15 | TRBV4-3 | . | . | CASSQAGTSAHTIYF | TGCGCCAGCAGCCAAGCCGGGACATCTGCGCACACCATATATTTT
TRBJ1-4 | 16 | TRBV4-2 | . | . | CASSQDSPHSLEKLFF | TGTGCCAGCAGCCAAGATTCCCCACACAGCCTTGAAAAACTGTTTTTT
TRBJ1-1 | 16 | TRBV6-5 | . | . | CASSYSRNRVATEAFF | TGTGCCAGCAGTTACTCGAGAAACAGGGTGGCGACTGAAGCTTTCTTT
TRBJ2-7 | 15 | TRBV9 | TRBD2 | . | CASSAGTSGAYEQYF | TGTGCCAGCAGCGCCGGAACTAGCGGGGCATACGAGCAGTACTTC
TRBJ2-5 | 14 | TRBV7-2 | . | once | CASSLGGLQETQYF | TGTGCCAGCAGCTTAGGTGGCCTTCAAGAGACCCAGTACTTC
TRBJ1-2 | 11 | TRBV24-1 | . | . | CATRTKDGYTF | TGTGCCACCAGGACTAAGGATGGCTACACCTTC
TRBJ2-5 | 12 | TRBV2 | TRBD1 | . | CATSNRGLGQYF | TGTGCCACCAGTAACAGGGGGCTCGGCCAGTACTTC
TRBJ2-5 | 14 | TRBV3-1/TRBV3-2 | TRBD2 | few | CASSQNAREGTQYF | TGTGCCAGCAGCCAAAATGCCCGGGAGGGGACCCAGTACTTC
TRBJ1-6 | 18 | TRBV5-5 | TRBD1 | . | CASSLVSGGFPNNSPLHF | TGTGCCAGCAGCTTGGTCTCAGGGGGGTTTCCGAATAATTCACCCCTCCACTTT
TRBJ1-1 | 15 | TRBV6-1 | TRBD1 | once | CASSERTGGRPEAFF | TGTGCCAGCAGTGAGAGGACAGGGGGTAGGCCTGAAGCTTTCTTT
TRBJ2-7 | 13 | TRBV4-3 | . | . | CASSQTGSYEQYF | TGCGCCAGCAGCCAAACAGGGAGCTACGAGCAGTACTTC
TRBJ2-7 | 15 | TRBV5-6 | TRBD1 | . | CASSFDRVPGYEQYF | TGTGCCAGCAGCTTTGACAGGGTACCAGGATACGAGCAGTACTTC
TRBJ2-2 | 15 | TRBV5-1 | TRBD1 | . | CASSLPQGDTGELFF | TGCGCCAGCAGCTTGCCCCAGGGGGACACCGGGGAGCTGTTTTTT
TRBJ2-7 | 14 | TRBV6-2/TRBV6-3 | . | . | CASSYVSRLHEQYF | TGTGCCAGCAGTTACGTGAGCAGGCTCCACGAGCAGTACTTC
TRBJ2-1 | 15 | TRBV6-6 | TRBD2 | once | CASTLAGGPHNEQFF | TGTGCCAGCACCTTAGCGGGAGGGCCGCACAATGAGCAGTTCTTC
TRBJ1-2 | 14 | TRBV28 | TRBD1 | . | CASSLVRTGGGYTF | TGTGCCAGCAGTTTAGTCCGGACAGGGGGAGGCTACACCTTC
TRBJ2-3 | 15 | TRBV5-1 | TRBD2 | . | CASNEEGGRGDTQYF | TGCGCCAGCAACGAAGAGGGCGGGAGGGGAGATACGCAGTATTTT
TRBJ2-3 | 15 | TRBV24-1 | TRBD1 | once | CATSEWTGNTDTQYF | TGTGCCACCAGTGAGTGGACAGGGAACACAGATACGCAGTATTTT